This T cell receptor (beta chain) was documented in a study of blood T cell repertoires in COVID-19. Clones were read by immunoSEQ multiplex PCR, and TCRdb kept only the in-frame ones, dropping some. The sample records 95,000 to 150,000 clones, about four fifths being singletons. The CDR3 has 18 residues. The junction had 13 bases not matched to a gene; V was cut back by 1 base and J by 5 bases. Germline CDR1 reads MGHRA; CDR2 reads YSYEKL. The gene calls are TRBV4-1 and TRBJ1-4; 7 bases are a match to TRBD1. The source material was PBMCs or T cells enriched from blood (not recorded which). This clonotype was obtained from a woman aged 25 to 45 who had recovered from COVID-19. The CDR3 bases are TGCGCCAGCAGCCAAGGCTTGGCGAGACAGGGAAGAAATGAAAAACTGTTTTTT. It translates to CASSQGLARQGRNEKLFF.